This TCR beta chain emerged from a study of T cell responses to AZD1222 COVID-19 vaccine. A word on this clone: What it binds is unknown.

Produced via immunoSEQ multiplex PCR; TCRdb's table is partial and in-frame only. Here the sample spans about 66,000 clones, approximately 84% being singletons. V was cut by 7 bases and J by 7 bases, with 11 bases left in between. Germline V gene sequence: CDR1 SGHRS, CDR2 YFSETQ. This CDR3 region has 11 residues. Study outcomes and limitations: Donor demographics were predominantly white British with a female majority; clonal diversity may be underestimated.

The clonotype originates from an adult in good health. Sample: peripheral blood, taken on day 0 of AZD1222 vaccination. V gene TRBV5-1 combines with J gene TRBJ1-1, with D perhaps TRBD1 (6 bases). CDR3 nucleotides: TGCGCCAGCCAGGGGTTCAGTGAAGCTTTCTTT. This encodes CASQGFSEAFF.